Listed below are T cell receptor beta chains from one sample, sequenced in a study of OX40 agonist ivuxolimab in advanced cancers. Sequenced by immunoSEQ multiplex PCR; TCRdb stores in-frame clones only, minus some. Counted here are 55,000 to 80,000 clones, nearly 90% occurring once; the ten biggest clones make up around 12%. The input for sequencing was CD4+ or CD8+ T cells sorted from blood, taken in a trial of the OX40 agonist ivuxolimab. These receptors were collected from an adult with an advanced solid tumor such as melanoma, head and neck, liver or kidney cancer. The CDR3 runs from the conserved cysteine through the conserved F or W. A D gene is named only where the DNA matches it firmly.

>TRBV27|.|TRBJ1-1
CASSPKVSTEAFF
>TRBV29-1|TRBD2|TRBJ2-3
CSVGGLAEFTDTQYF
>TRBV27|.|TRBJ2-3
CASSPPGGAQYF
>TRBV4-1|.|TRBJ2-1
CASSPVGEPYNEQFF
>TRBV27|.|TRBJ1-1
CASSLSFGGLGTEAFF
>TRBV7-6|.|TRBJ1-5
CASSQQGQPQHF
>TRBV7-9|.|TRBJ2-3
CASSSGHVRDTDTQYF
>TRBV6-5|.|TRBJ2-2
CASSYNSNTGELFF
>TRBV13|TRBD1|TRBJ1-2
CASSLDRGDYGYTF
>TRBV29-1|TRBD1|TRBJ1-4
CSVTGESWVGEKLFF
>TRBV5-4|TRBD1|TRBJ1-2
CASSQGTGGAYGYTF
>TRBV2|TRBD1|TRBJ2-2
CASRPGQGTTGELFF
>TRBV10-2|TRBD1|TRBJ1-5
CASTRDRGQPQHF
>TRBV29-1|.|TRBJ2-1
CSVQGYNEQFF
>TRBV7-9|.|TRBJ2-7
CASSLVPDLSYEQYF
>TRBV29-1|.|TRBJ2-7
CSVGHSYEQYF
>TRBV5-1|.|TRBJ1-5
CASSPLADQPQHF
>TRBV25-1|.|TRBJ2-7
CASSVGTYEQYF
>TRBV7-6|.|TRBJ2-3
CASSLAPALGDTQYF
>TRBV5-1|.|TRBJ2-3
CASTVADFSTDTQYF
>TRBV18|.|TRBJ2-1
CASSAGTTNYNEQFF